Sequencing of this T cell receptor beta chain was carried out in a study of blood T cells in healthy people across ages. This CDR3 comprises 16 residues. Germline V gene data show CDR1 as SGHNT and CDR2 as YYREEE (reference sequence). V lost 0 bases and J 2 bases, leaving 14 bases between the germline ends. Then a second PCR, running roughly 7 to 11 cycles, was carried out with a sample-barcoded 5' primer and a J-beta primer mix. TCRdb re-called the 5' RACE reads with MiXCR, one entry per CDR3 protein. The table shows 1.5 million to 2 million distinct CDR3 sequences, with roughly 27% occurring only once.

The sample consisted of blood. The receptor's source is a woman between 25 and 40 years old in good health. This chain connects TRBV5-4 to TRBJ1-2; possible D gene TRBD1, 5 bases. DNA for the CDR3: TGTGCCAGCAGCTTGGCCGCTCAGGGAACCAACTATGGCTACACCTTC. This gives the protein CASSLAAQGTNYGYTF.